This passage covers 9 T cell receptor beta chains from one sample sequenced in a study of regulatory T cells in long-lasting Graves disease. With iRepertoire HTBI primers and Arm-PCR of CDR3 regions, TCR beta libraries were built. TCRdb analysed the multiplex PCR reads with MiXCR anew, one entry per CDR3 protein. The sample holds 620,000 or so distinct CDR3 sequences; approximately 15% are singletons and the top ten take 18%. Time point given: newly diagnosed GD, antithyroid drugs for less than 3 months. PBMCs were the source of the RNA used for TCR sequencing. Another study also made use of these data, one on T cells in Graves' hyperthyroidism and ophthalmopathy.

The specimen was peripheral blood mononuclear cells (PBMCs), collected at new diagnosis, from a patient treated with antithyroid drugs. Receptor source: a woman aged 25 to 39 with Graves disease.

The chain combines TRBV12-3 or TRBV12-4 with TRBJ2-1, with TRBD2 matching 10 bases. V lost 2 bases and J lost 2; bases outside the gene matches: 9. The CDR3 runs to 18 residues. The chain's CDR3 is CASSLRPSGRGPYNEQFF. The CDR3 coding sequence is TGTGCCAGCAGTTTAAGGCCTAGCGGGAGAGGGCCCTACAATGAGCAGTTCTTC.

CDR3 nucleotide sequence: TGTGCCAGCAGCTCTCTCAGGCGGACTAATGAAAAACTGTTTTTT. Protein sequence: CASSSLRRTNEKLFF. V gene TRBV12-3 or TRBV12-4 combines with J gene TRBJ1-4; D is unclear. V lost 6 bases and J lost 2, with 13 bases in between. The CDR3 has 15 residues.

The chain has TRBV27 and TRBJ2-7; TRBD2 matches 9 bases. The CDR3 is made up of 15 amino acids. The germline V gene has CDR1 MNHEY and CDR2 SMNVEV (reference sequence). After removal of 6 bases from V and 2 bases from J, the junction contained 8 bases not matched to a gene. The CDR3 spells CASSFGASGTYEQYF. CDR3 nucleotide sequence: TGTGCCAGCAGCTTCGGGGCTAGCGGGACCTACGAGCAGTACTTC.

This clonotype was observed a few times. V is TRBV15 and J is TRBJ2-5; D unresolved. Trimming stripped 1 base from V and 0 bases from J, with 3 bases between. Germline V CDR1 and CDR2: LNHNV, YYDKDF (reference sequence). This CDR3 spans 13 amino acids. CDR3 coding DNA: TGTGCCACCAGCAGAGGAAACCAAGAGACCCAGTACTTC. Its protein is CATSRGNQETQYF. Combining the CDR3 with reference TRBV15 and TRBJ2-5 gives the whole variable domain DAMVIQNPRYQVTQFGKPVTLSCSQTLNHNVMYWYQQKSSQAPKLLFHYYDKDFNNEADTPDNFQSRRPNTSFCFLDIRSPGLGDTAMYLCATSRGNQETQYFGPGTRLLVL.

This clonotype was detected a few times. V usage is TRBV27 and J usage is TRBJ1-1; tentative D call: TRBD1 (6 bases). V lost 0 bases and J 4 bases, leaving 12 bases between the germline ends. Germline CDR1 is MNHEY and CDR2 is SMNVEV (reference sequence). The CDR3 is made up of 15 amino acids. CDR3 protein: CASSLSGGLGTEAFF. CDR3 sequence (DNA): TGTGCCAGCAGTTTATCTGGGGGGCTAGGCACTGAAGCTTTCTTT.

This clonotype was recorded a few times. V gene TRBV5-1 combines with J gene TRBJ1-1, with 8 nucleotides matching TRBD1. V lost 2 bases and J lost 5; bases outside the gene matches: 5. Germline V gene data show CDR1 as SGHRS and CDR2 as YFSETQ. The CDR3 length is 14 residues. CDR3 bases: TGCGCCAGCAGCTTTGGGGACAGGAGTACTGAAGCTTTCTTT. It codes for CASSFGDRSTEAFF.

This clonotype was observed at least ten times. This sequence joins TRBV20-1 and TRBJ2-5; 7 nucleotides agree with TRBD1. The J segment lost 14 bases and the V segment lost 0 bases, leaving 6 bases of the junction unmatched. CDR1 DFQATT and CDR2 SNEGSKA come from the germline V gene (reference sequence). This CDR3 spans 11 amino acids. CDR3 coding DNA: TGCAGTGCTAGAGACGACAGGGTCTCTTACTTC. It is translated as CSARDDRVSYF.

The gene calls are TRBV19 and TRBJ1-5; a weak D match, TRBD1 (5 bases). From germline, CDR1 is LNHDA and CDR2 SQIVND (reference sequence). The CDR3 extends over 12 amino acids. Between the trimmed V and J ends, which lost 1 base and 11 bases, there was a span of 9 bases. DNA of the CDR3: TGTGCCAGTAGTATAGCGGGGCCAGCCCAGCATTTT. Its protein product is CASSIAGPAQHF.

There are many counts of this clonotype. The V gene is TRBV2, the J gene TRBJ1-4; a possible D gene is TRBD1 (5 bases). V was trimmed by 8 bases and J by 6 bases, leaving 22 bases between them. The CDR3 is made up of 16 amino acids. Germline V CDR1 and CDR2: SNHLY, FYNNEI. CDR3 bases: TGTGCCAGCTTTTCTGTGGGACCTTCGTGGGATGAAAAACTGTTTTTT. As protein: CASFSVGPSWDEKLFF.